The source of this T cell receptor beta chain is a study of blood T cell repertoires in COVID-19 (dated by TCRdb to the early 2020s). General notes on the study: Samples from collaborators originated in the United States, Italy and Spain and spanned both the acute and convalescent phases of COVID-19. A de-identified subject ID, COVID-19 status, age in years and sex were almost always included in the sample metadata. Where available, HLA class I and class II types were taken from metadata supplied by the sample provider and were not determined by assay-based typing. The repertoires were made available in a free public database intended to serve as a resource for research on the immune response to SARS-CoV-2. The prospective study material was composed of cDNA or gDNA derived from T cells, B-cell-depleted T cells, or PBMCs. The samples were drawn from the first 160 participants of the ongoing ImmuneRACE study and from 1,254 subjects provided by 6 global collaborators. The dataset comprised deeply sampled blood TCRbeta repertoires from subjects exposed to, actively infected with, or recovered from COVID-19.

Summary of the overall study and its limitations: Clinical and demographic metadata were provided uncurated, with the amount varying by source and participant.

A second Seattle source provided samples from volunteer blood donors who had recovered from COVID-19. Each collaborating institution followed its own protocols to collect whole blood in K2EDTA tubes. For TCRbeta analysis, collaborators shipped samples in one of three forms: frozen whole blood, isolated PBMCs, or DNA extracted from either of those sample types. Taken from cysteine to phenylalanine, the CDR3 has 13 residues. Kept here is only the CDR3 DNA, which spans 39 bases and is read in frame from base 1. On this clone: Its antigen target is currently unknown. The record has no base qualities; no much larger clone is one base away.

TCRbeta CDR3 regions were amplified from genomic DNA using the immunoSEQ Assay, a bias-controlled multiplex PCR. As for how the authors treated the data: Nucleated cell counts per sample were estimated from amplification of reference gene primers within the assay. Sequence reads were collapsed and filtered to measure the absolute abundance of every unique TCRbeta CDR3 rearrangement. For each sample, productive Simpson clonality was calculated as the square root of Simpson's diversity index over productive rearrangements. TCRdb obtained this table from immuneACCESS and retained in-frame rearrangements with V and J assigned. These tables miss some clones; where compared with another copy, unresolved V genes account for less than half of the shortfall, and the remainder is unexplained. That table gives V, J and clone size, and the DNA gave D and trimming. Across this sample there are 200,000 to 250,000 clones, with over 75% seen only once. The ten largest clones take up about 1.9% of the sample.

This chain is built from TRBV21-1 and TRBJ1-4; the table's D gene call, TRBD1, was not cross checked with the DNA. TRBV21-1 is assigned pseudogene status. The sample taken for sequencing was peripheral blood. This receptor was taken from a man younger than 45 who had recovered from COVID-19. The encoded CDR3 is CASSNRGGEKLFF. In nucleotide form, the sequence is TGTGCCAGCAGCAACAGGGGCGGTGAAAAACTGTTTTTT.